Here is one TCR beta chain with its context. Its antigen is still unknown. From the 5' RACE reads, TCRdb lists one entry per CDR3 protein and no DNA. The sample totals some 150,000 distinct CDR3 sequences; its top ten clones hold roughly 2.4%. This sample is part of a study of monozygotic twins with inflammatory bowel disease. Study results and limitations: IBD patients carried less diverse TCRbeta repertoires (inverse Simpson) than healthy co-twins. Clonotype sharing was lower in IBD patients than healthy twins, most markedly with disease activity. Twin concordance left repertoire similarity unchanged, with limited power a possible explanation for this lack of difference. Support was lacking for any single strong IBD-associated signal or clonotype.

The sample comprised blood. The sequence derives from a human donor with ulcerative colitis or Crohn's disease, or a healthy co-twin of an affected twin (not recorded which).

Here the CDR3 reads CASKRQGYNSPLHF. The rearrangement uses TRBV12-3 or TRBV12-4 and TRBJ1-6; TCRdb's D call of TRBD1 is untestable without DNA. This CDR3 region has 14 residues.